The clone carrying this T cell receptor beta chain was seen repeatedly, ten times or more. The entry originates in a study of T cells in Graves' hyperthyroidism and ophthalmopathy. Across the study: Prior to any treatment, at the point of initial diagnosis, peripheral blood was collected.

The TCR beta CDR3 regions underwent amplification using RNA transcripts as the source. HTBI primers were used for first-round RT-PCR of the TCR CDR3. TCRdb redid the calling of the multiplex PCR reads with MiXCR, one entry per CDR3 protein. The table has over 650,000 distinct CDR3 sequences, approximately 16% seen once. Hyperthyroidism, newly diagnosed and lasting under 2 months, affected patients aged 18 to 65. Each diagnosis drew on symptoms, thyroxine, TRAb, thyroid ultrasound and orbital computed tomography findings. The sequenced material came from blood. The source of this sequence is a man between 18 and 29 years old with Graves' hyperthyroidism.

The CDR3 bases are TGTGCCACCAGTGACCCGGGACAACAGGGGGGCGGTGAAGCTTTCTTT. This translates into CATSDPGQQGGGEAFF. V usage is TRBV24-1 and J usage is TRBJ1-1, with 8 nucleotides matching TRBD1. Per the germline V gene, CDR1 is KGHDR and CDR2 is SFDVKD. V was pared by 4 bases and J by 7 bases, with 13 bases of the junction left unmatched. The CDR3 is 16 residues long.